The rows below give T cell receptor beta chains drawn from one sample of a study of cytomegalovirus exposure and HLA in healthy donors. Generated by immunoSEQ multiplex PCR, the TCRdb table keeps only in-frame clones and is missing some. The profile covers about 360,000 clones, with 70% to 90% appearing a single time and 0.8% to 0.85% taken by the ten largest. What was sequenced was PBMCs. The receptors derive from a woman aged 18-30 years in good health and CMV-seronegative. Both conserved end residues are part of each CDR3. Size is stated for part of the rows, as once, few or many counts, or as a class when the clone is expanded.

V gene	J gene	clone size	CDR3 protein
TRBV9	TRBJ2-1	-	CASSDQDGGRGPYNEQFF
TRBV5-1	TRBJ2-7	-	CASSLDRGEQYF
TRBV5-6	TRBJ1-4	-	CASSLNPQGAGEKLFF
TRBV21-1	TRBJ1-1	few	CASTSKSGQGDTEAFF
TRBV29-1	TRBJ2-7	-	CSVVWPGSYEQYF
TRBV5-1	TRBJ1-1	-	CASSLEPTGANTEAFF
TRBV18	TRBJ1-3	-	CASSPMGQNSGNTIYF
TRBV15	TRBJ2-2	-	CATSAPGGFSSGNGGAVWTGELFF
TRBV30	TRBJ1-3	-	CAVRQGSGNTIYF
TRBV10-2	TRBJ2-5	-	CASRATGGEETQYF
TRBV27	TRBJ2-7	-	CASSISRLAGGTEQYF
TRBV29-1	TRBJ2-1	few	CSFVPGGREQFF
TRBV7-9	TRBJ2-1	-	CASSLLVQNNEQFF
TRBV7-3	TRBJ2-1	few	CASSLGGGSNNEQFF
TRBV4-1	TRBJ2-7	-	CASSHKSSYEQYF
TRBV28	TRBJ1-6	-	CASSSEGTEGSSPLHF
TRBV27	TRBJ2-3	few	CASQGQAKDTQYF
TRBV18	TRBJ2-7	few	CASSPRRVRGYEQYF
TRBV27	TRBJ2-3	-	CASSQGLASGTDTQYF
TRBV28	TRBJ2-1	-	CASSSVRGNYNEQFF
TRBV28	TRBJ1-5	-	CASSLEGVGQPQHF
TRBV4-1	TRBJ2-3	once	CASSPEWSGGVTDTQYF
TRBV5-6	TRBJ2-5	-	CASSAFTGVGETQYF
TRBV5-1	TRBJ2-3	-	CASSPGDSGSSGTQYF
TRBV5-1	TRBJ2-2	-	CASSLDVHRTTKNTGELFF
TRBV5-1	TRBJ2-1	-	CASSRLGTSARGGNEQFF
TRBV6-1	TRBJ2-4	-	CASSEMYLLAKNIQYF
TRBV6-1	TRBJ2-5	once	CASSDTGTPRETQYF
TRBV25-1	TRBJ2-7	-	CASSDRDRYSYEQYF
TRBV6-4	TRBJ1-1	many	CASSDKGGNTEAFF
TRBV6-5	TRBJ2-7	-	CASSVQGSSYEQYF
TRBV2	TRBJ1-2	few	CASSEVPDYGYTF
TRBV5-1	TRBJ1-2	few	CASSLTNRDGYTF
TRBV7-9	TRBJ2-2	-	CASSLARSDSPGGTGELFF
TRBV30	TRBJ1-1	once	CAWSIGLPNTEAFF
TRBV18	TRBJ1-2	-	CASSRDRAYGYTF
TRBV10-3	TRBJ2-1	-	CAISETSGLAGGNEQFF
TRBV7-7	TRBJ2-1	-	CASSRGLAEPYNEQFF
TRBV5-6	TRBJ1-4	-	CASSPYNLGIRGNEKLFF
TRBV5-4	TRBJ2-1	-	CASSFSIPGDDEQFF
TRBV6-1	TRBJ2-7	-	CASSGDSSYEQYF
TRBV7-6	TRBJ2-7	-	CASSLSPGGRVLYEQYF
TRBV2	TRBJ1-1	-	CASSDFSGGNTEAFF
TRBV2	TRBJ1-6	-	CASLKGLTPLHF
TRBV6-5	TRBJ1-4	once	CASKNPGSFEKLFF
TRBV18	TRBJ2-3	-	CASSPPSPTDTQYF
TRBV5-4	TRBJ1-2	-	CASSLEQRGYGYTF
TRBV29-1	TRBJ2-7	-	CSAGREYEQYF
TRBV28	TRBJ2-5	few	CASRGTGGETQYF
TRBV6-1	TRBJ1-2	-	CASSPAGQLYGYTF